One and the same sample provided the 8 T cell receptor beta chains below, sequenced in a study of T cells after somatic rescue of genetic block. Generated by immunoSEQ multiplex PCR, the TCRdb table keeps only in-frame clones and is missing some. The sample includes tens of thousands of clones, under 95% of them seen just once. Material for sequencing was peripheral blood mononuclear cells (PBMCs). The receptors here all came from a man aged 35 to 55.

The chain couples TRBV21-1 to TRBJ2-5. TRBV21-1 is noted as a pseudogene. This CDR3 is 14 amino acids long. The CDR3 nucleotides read TGTGCCAGCAGCAAGTACGACCTAACGGAGACCCAGTACTTC. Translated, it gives CASSKYDLTETQYF.

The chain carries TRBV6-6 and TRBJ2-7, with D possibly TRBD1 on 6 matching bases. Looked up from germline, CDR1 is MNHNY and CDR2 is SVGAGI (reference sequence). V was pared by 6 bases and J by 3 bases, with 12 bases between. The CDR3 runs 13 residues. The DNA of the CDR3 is TGTGCCAGCAGCCTCAGGACAGACTACGAGCAGTACTTC. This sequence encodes CASSLRTDYEQYF.

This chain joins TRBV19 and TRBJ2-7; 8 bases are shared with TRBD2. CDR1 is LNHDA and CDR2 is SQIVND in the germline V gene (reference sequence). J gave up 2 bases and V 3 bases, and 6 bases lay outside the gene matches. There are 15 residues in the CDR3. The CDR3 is CASSIGTSWTYEQYF. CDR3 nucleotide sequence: TGTGCCAGTAGTATCGGGACTAGTTGGACCTACGAGCAGTACTTC.

CDR3 coding DNA: TGTGCCAGCAGCTTAACCCTTAGCGGGTCTCGCTCCTACAATGAGCAGTTCTTC. This codes for CASSLTLSGSRSYNEQFF. The chain employs TRBV7-9 and TRBJ2-1; TRBD2 matches 7 bases. With V trimmed by 2 bases and J by 0 bases, 10 bases remained unmatched. The CDR3 loop spans 18 amino acids. Germline assignment: CDR1 SEHNR and CDR2 FQNEAQ (reference sequence).

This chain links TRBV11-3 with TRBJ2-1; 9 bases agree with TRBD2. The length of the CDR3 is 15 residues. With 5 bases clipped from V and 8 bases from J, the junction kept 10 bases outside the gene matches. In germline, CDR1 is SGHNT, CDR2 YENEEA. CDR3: CASSPGTSRGDEQFF. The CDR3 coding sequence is TGTGCCAGCAGCCCCGGGACTAGCCGCGGCGATGAGCAGTTCTTC.

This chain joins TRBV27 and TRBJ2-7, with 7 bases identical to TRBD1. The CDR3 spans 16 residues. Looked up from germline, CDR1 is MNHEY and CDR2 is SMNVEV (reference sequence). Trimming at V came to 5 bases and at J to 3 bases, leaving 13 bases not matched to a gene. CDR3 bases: TGTGCCAGCAGTGCACTGCCCGGGACAGACTACTACGAGCAGTACTTC. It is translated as CASSALPGTDYYEQYF.

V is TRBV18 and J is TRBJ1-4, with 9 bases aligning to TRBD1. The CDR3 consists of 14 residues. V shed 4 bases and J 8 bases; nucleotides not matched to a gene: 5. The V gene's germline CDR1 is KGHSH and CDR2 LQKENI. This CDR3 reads CASSQGQGREKLFF. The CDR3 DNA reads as TGTGCCAGCTCACAAGGACAGGGGAGGGAAAAACTGTTTTTT.

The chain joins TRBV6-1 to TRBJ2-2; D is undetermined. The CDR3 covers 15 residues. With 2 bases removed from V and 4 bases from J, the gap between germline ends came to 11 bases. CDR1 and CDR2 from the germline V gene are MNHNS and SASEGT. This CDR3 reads CASSEPLFATGELFF. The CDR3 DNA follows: TGTGCCAGCAGTGAACCCCTGTTTGCCACCGGGGAGCTGTTTTTT.